What follows are 12 T cell receptor beta chains derived from one specimen sequenced in a study of tissue T cells after allogeneic stem cell transplantation. The repertoire was sequenced with immunoSEQ multiplex PCR; TCRdb's copy has only in-frame clones and lacks some. The table includes 20,000 to 25,000 clones, roughly 72% detected once. The source material was spleen. These receptors all come from a female BALB/c mouse in good health. For this strain, the MHC haplotype corresponds to H2-d.

Details on this clone: The gene symbols are mouse symbols. The read falls 1 residue short of the CDR3 end, and the missing part is taken from the germline J gene. V is TRBV13-3 and J is TRBJ1-2; D uncertain. The germline V gene encodes CDR1 NNHDY and CDR2 SYVADS. The CDR3 runs 11 residues. V was pared by 5 bases and J by 3 bases, with 5 bases between. The CDR3 bases that were read are TGTGCCAGCAGCCGACACTCCGACTACACC. Protein: CASSRHSDYT. The full-length CDR3 reads as CASSRHSDYTF.

Comments on this clone: Gene labels here are mouse ones. The CDR3 extends 1 residue past the end of the read, so its final part is completed from the germline J gene. The chain links TRBV19 to TRBJ1-5; a weak D match, TRBD1 (6 bases). The CDR3 has 13 residues. The V end lost 7 bases, the J end lost 1 base, and 9 bases lay between the germline ends. Germline-derived CDR1 and CDR2 are FNHDT and SITEND (reference sequence). The DNA read from the CDR3 is TGTGCCAGCTCGGGACACAACAACCAGGCTCCGCTT. This encodes CASSGHNNQAPL. The full CDR3 sequence reads CASSGHNNQAPLF.

In its sample, this clone was seen a few times. Mouse gene names apply. The read stops 1 residue short of the end of the CDR3; the missing end is completed from the germline J gene. V and J are TRBV13-3 and TRBJ2-7; 9 bases map to TRBD2. Germline V gene lookup returns CDR1 NNHDY and CDR2 SYVADS. The CDR3 spans 14 residues. V dropped 4 bases and J dropped 0; count of bases not matched to a gene: 2. The covered CDR3 bases are TGTGCCAGCAGTAGACTGGGGGTCTCCTATGAACAGTAC. It codes for CASSRLGVSYEQY. The whole CDR3 sequence is CASSRLGVSYEQYF.

With regard to this clone: Gene names denote mouse genes. Read sequence stops 1 residue before the CDR3 end, and the germline J gene provides the missing end. The chain links TRBV31 to TRBJ2-5; D is ambiguous. Trimming removed 2 bases at V and 0 bases at J, with 6 bases between. The CDR3 sequence is 13 residues long. Germline V gene sequence: CDR1 GKSSPN, CDR2 SITVG. This CDR3 reads CAWSAFNQDTQYF. The part of the CDR3 DNA that was read is TGTGCCTGGAGTGCGTTTAACCAAGACACCCAGTAC.

For this clone: Gene names refer to mouse genes. The read comes to an end 1 residue before the CDR3 does, leaving the germline J gene to fill in the end. The V call is TRBV13-1, the J call TRBJ1-4; the D is unclear. The V gene lost 0 bases and the J gene lost 2 bases, with 8 bases spanning the gap. The germline V gene has CDR1 NSHNY and CDR2 SYGAGN. This CDR3 is built from 15 residues. The part of the CDR3 DNA that was read is TGTGCCAGCAGTGATGCAGAGGGATCCAACGAAAGATTATTT. Amino acid sequence: CASSDAEGSNERLF. The whole CDR3 reads CASSDAEGSNERLFF.

This clone was seen just once. Gene names are the mouse ones. Sequencing ends 1 residue short of the CDR3 end; the germline J gene provides the rest. The chain is built from TRBV31 and TRBJ1-4, with 9 bases aligning to TRBD1. Germline CDR1 reads GKSSPN; CDR2 reads SITVG. The CDR3 totals 16 residues. The J segment lost 1 base and the V segment lost 0 bases, leaving 3 bases of the junction unmatched. CDR3 DNA (partial): TGTGCCTGGAGTCTATCGGGACAGGGTTCCAACGAAAGATTATTT. It specifies CAWSLSGQGSNERLF. The entire CDR3 reads CAWSLSGQGSNERLFF.

On this clone: Germline and genes: mouse. The covered CDR3 bases are TGCACCTGCAGTGGGGGACAGTCCACAGAAGTCTTC. Translated, it gives CTCSGGQSTEVF. The CDR3 in full is CTCSGGQSTEVFF. The V and J genes are TRBV1 and TRBJ1-1; 7 positions match TRBD1. The read terminates 1 residue before the CDR3 end, so the remaining end is supplied by the germline J gene. This CDR3 comprises 13 residues. J was trimmed by 4 bases and V by 4 bases; bases with no gene match: 3. CDR1 is NSQYPW, CDR2 LRSPGD, per germline (reference sequence).

Details on this clone: These gene names are mouse names. The missing CDR3 end, 1 residue past where the read stops, is filled in from the germline J gene. The chain employs TRBV13-2 and TRBJ1-6; D gene uncertain. TRBJ1-6 is labeled an ORF, and its function is uncertain. This CDR3 spans 9 amino acids. Deletions cut 4 bases from V and 13 bases from J, with 3 bases between. The germline CDR1 and CDR2 sequences are NNHNN and SYGAGS (reference sequence). The CDR3 DNA, read in part, is TGTGCCAGCGGTCCCCCCCTCTAC. Encoded protein: CASGPPLY. The full CDR3 protein reads CASGPPLYF.

For this clone: Gene names refer to mouse genes. Sequencing ends 1 residue short of the CDR3 end; the germline J gene provides the rest. The V call is TRBV19, the J call TRBJ1-5, with D possibly TRBD1 on 5 matching bases. The length of the CDR3 is 13 residues. The germline V gene has CDR1 FNHDT and CDR2 SITEND (reference sequence). V lost 3 bases and J lost 1, with 5 bases in between. CDR3 amino acids: CASSRTNNQAPLF. The sequenced CDR3 bases are TGTGCCAGCAGTAGGACAAACAACCAGGCTCCGCTT.

Notes on this clone: Mouse names are used for the genes. The read finishes 1 residue shy of the CDR3 end, and the germline J gene is used to complete it. V is TRBV13-2 and J is TRBJ2-7, with 9 bases aligning to TRBD1. Per germline, CDR1 NNHNN and CDR2 SYGAGS (reference sequence). The CDR3 loop spans 14 amino acids. J lost 6 bases, V lost 0 bases, and 4 bases had no gene match. The CDR3 loop reads CASGDGDREGEQYF. CDR3 bases read: TGTGCCAGCGGTGATGGGGACAGGGAGGGTGAACAGTAC.

Points on this clone: Gene labels here are mouse ones. Read coverage stops 1 residue before the CDR3 terminus; the germline J gene supplies the remainder. The chain has TRBV17 and TRBJ2-5; 8 nucleotides agree with TRBD2. With 2 bases clipped from V and 3 bases from J, the junction kept 7 bases outside the gene matches. CDR1 is MNHDT, CDR2 YYDKIL, per germline. The CDR3 is 16 amino acids. This chain's CDR3 is CASSRRWGVRQDTQYF. CDR3 DNA (partial): TGTGCTAGCAGTAGACGCTGGGGGGTTCGTCAAGACACCCAGTAC.

Notes on this clone: The genes and germline here are from mouse. The observed sequence ends 1 residue before the CDR3 terminus, with the missing tail filled in from the germline J gene. The chain links TRBV14 to TRBJ2-7; 8 bases align to TRBD1. Trimming removed 5 bases from V and 0 bases from J; junction bases left unmatched: 1. Germline CDR1 and CDR2: SGHDT and FRDEAV. The CDR3 runs to 13 residues. The CDR3 loop reads CASSGQGSYEQYF. The covered CDR3 bases are TGTGCCAGCAGCGGACAGGGCTCCTATGAACAGTAC.